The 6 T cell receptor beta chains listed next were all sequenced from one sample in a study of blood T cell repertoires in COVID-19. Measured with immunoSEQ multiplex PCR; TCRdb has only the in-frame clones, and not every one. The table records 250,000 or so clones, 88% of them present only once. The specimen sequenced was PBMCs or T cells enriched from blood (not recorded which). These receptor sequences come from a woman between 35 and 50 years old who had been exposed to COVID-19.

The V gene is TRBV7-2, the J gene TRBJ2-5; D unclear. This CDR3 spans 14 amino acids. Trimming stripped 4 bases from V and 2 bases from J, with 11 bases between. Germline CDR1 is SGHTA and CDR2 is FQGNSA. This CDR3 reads CASSSFGVQETQYF. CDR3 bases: TGTGCCAGCAGCTCTTTTGGAGTTCAAGAGACCCAGTACTTC.

In DNA, the CDR3 is TGTGCCAGCAGTTCACAGAGTTCACCCCTCCACTTT. Protein sequence: CASSSQSSPLHF. The genes are TRBV6-5 and TRBJ1-6; D is ambiguous. Trimming cost V 4 bases and J 9 bases, with 7 bases left between them. Germline values: CDR1 MNHEY, CDR2 SVGAGI. The CDR3 runs to 12 residues.

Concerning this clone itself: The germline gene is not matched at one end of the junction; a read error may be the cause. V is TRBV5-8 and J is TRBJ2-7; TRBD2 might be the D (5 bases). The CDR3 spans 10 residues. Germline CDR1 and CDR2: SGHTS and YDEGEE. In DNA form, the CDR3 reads TGTGCCAGCAGCTTGGTTTTAACTAGCTTC. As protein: CASSLVLTSF.

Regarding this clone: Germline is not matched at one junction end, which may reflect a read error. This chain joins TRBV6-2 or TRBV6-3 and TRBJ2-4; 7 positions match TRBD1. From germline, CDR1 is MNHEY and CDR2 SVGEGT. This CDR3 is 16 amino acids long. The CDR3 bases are TGTACCAGCAGTTACTCCCTCACTCAGGGGGAAAACATTCAGTACTTC. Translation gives CTSSYSLTQGENIQYF.

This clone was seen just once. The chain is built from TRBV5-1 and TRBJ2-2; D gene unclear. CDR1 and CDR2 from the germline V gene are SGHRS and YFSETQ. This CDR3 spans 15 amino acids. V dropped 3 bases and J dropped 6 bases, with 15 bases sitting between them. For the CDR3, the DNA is TGCGCCAGCAGCTATCAATTAAGCGTTTCCGGGGAGCTGTTTTTT. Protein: CASSYQLSVSGELFF.

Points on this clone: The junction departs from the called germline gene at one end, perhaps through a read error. In nucleotides, the CDR3 is TGTGCCAGCAGCCAAGGGGCAGACGCTGCTTTTTTT. Translated, it gives CASSQGADAAFF. The chain has TRBV3-1 (or the pseudogene TRBV3-2) and TRBJ1-1, with unresolved D. The CDR3 runs to 12 residues. Germline-derived CDR1 and CDR2 are LGHDT and YNNKEL (reference sequence).